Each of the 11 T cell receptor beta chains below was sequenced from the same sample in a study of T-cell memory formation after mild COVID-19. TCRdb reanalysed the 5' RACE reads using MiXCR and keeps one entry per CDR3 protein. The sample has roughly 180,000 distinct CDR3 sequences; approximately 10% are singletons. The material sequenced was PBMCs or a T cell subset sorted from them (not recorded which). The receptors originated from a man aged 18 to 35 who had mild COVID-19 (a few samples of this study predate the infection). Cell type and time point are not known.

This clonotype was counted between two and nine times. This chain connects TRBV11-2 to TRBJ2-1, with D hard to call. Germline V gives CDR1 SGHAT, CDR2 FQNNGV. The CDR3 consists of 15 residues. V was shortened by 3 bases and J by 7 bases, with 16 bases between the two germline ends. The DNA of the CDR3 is TGTGCCAGCAGCTTTCACACCCTCTCACGAAATGAGCAGTTCTTC. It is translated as CASSFHTLSRNEQFF. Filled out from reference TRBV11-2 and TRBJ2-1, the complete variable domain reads EAGVAQSPRYKIIEKRQSVAFWCNPISGHATLYWYQQILGQGPKLLIQFQNNGVVDDSQLPKDRFSAERLKGVDSTLKIQPAKLEDSAVYLCASSFHTLSRNEQFFGPGTRLTVL.

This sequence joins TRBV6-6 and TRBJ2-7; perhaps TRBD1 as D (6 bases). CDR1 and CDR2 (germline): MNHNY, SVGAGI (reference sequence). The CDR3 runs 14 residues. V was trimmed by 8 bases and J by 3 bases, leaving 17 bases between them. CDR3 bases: TGTGCCAGCGTCTACTGGGGGCATAGCTACGAGCAGTACTTC. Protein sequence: CASVYWGHSYEQYF.

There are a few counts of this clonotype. This CDR3 reads CASSPGAAPSEKLFF. The CDR3 coding sequence is TGCGCCAGCAGTCCCGGAGCCGCCCCCAGTGAAAAACTGTTTTTT. This chain uses TRBV5-1 with TRBJ1-4; D gene ambiguous. CDR1 is SGHRS, CDR2 YFSETQ, per germline. Trimming took off 5 bases at V and 7 bases at J, with 18 bases between the two ends. The CDR3 has 15 residues. The full variable domain, with the rest looked up from reference TRBV5-1 and TRBJ1-4, is KAGVTQTPRYLIKTRGQQVTLSCSPISGHRSVSWYQQTPGQGLQFLFEYFSETQRNKGNFPGRFSGRQFSNSRSEMNVSTLELGDSALYLCASSPGAAPSEKLFFGSGTQLSVL.

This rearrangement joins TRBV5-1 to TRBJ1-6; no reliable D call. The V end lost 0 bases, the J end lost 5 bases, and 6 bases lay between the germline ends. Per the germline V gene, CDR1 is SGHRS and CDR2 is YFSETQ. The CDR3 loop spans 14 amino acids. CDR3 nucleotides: TGCGCCAGCAGCTTGGAGGGAAATAATTCACCCCTCCACTTT. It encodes CASSLEGNNSPLHF.

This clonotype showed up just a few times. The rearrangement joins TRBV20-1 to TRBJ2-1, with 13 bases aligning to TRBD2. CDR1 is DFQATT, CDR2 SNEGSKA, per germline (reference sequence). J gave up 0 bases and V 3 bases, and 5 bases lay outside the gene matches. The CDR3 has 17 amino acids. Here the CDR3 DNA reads TGCAGTGCTAGTGCCTGGACTAGCGGGGGCTCCTACAATGAGCAGTTCTTC. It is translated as CSASAWTSGGSYNEQFF.

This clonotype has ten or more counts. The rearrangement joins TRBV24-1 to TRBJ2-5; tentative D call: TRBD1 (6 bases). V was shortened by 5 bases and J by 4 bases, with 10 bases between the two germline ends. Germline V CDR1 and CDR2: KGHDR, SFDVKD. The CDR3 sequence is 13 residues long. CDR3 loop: CATSATGGETQYF. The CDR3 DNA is TGTGCCACCAGTGCGACAGGTGGAGAGACCCAGTACTTC.

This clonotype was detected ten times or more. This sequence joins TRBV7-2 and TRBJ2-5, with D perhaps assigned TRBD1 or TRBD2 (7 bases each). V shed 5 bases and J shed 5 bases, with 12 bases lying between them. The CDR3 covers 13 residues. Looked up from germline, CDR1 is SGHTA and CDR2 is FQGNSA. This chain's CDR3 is CASSQQGGETQYF. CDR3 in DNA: TGTGCCAGCAGCCAGCAGGGGGGGGAGACCCAGTACTTC. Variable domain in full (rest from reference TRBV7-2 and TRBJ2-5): GAGVSQSPSNKVTEKGKDVELRCDPISGHTALYWYRQSLGQGLEFLIYFQGNSAPDKSGLPSDRFSAERTGGSVSTLTIQRTQQEDSAVYLCASSQQGGETQYFGPGTRLLVL.

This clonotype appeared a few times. The CDR3 nucleotides read TGTGCCAGCAGGAGGGGGGGGGCATTAAATGAAGCTTTCTTT. It encodes CASRRGGALNEAFF. The chain combines TRBV2 with TRBJ1-1; D possibly corresponds to TRBD1 (6 bases). CDR3 length equals 14 residues. Trimming left V 6 bases short and J 7 bases short, with 18 bases between. CDR1 is SNHLY and CDR2 is FYNNEI in the germline V gene.

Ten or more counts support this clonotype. The CDR3: CASSGGLAALTDTQYF. CDR3 DNA sequence: TGTGCCAGTTCGGGGGGCCTAGCGGCCCTAACAGATACGCAGTATTTT. This rearrangement joins TRBV7-8 to TRBJ2-3; weak D call: TRBD2 (7 bases). Germline values: CDR1 SGHVS, CDR2 FQNEAQ. V lost 9 bases and J 3 bases, leaving 22 bases between the germline ends. This CDR3 comprises 16 residues.

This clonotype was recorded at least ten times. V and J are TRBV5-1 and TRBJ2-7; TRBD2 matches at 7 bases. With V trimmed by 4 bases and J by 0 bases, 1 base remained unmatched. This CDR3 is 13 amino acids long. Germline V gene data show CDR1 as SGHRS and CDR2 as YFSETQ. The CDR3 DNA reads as TGCGCCAGCAGCACGGGGGGCTCCTACGAGCAGTACTTC. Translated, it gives CASSTGGSYEQYF.

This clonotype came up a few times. The CDR3: CASTPWHRSSYNSPLHF. CDR3 sequence (DNA): TGTGCCAGCACCCCGTGGCACCGGAGCTCCTATAATTCACCCCTCCACTTT. The chain carries TRBV7-6 and TRBJ1-6; D unresolved. The CDR3 is made up of 17 amino acids. Germline V lookup: CDR1 SGHVS, CDR2 FNYEAQ. The V and J ends lost 7 bases and 0 bases respectively, with 16 bases between them.